The clone carrying this T cell receptor beta chain was seen a handful of times. Antigen specificity is unknown. The record originates from a study of T cells after yellow fever vaccination. As for the study in general: Those fractions that held only low numbers of cells were prepared using the SMART-Seq v4 Ultra Low Input RNA kit. Study-wide results and limits: The study noted that FACS-sorted repertoires could contain abundant clonotypes contaminating from the bulk population. A weaker secondary response peaked on day 5, the primary on day 15.

The study made its TCR cDNA through 5'RACE template switching. That step introduced a universal primer site along with UMIs. MiXCR, applied by TCRdb to the 5' RACE reads, yields one record per CDR3 protein. The profile covers some 350,000 distinct CDR3 sequences, with about 4% appearing a single time and around 24% taken by the ten largest. V was cut by 3 bases and J by 7 bases, with 9 bases left in between. Germline loops: CDR1 LNHDA, CDR2 SQIVND (reference sequence). CDR3 length equals 12 residues. The V call is TRBV19, the J call TRBJ1-2; unclear D gene. The material sequenced was PBMCs, taken 5 days after the yellow fever booster vaccination. The sequence was collected from a man aged 18 to 30 who received the YFV17D yellow fever vaccine. The CDR3 reads CASSIEGTGYTF. CDR3 DNA: TGTGCCAGTAGTATTGAGGGAACTGGCTACACCTTC.